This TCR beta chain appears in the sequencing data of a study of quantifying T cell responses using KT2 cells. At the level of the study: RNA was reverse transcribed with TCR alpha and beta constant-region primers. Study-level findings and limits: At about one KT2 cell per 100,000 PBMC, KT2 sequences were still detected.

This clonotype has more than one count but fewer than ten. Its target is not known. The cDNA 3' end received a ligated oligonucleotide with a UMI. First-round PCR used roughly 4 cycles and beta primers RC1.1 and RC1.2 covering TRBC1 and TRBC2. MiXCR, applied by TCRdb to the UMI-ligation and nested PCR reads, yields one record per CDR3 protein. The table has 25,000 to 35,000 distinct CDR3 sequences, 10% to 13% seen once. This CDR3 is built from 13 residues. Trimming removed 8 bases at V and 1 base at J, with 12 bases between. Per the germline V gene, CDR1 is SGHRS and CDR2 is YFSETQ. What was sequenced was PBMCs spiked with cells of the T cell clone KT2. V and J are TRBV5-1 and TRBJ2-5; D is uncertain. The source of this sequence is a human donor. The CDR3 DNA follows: TGCGCCAGTCGCCTCGCTGTCCAAGAGACCCAGTACTTC. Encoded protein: CASRLAVQETQYF.